This T cell receptor (beta chain) stems from a study of blood T cells in healthy people across ages. Notes on the study in general: Compared with aged donors, long-lived donors showed fewer expanded clones, suggesting selection.

Losses at the gene ends were 2 bases for V and 4 bases for J; bases not matched to a gene: 10. Germline-derived CDR1 and CDR2 are SGHTA and FQGTGA. The CDR3 is 16 residues long. About this clonotype: The antigen remains undetermined.

The authors ran a second PCR of 7 to 11 cycles using a sample-barcoded 5' primer and a J-beta primer mix. TCRdb re-called the 5' RACE reads through MiXCR, storing one row per CDR3 protein. The sample includes just under 550,000 distinct CDR3 sequences, about 25% of them seen just once. The same specimen was also included in a second study, on T cells of mothers and their children. Per that study: The second PCR used the M1S primer, and this primer added sample barcodes and 2-4 random nucleotides. About 3 million TCR beta reads per child versus over 9 million per mother.

The sequencing input was blood. This clonotype was obtained from a boy younger than 18 in good health. This chain connects TRBV7-3 to TRBJ1-1; 7 nucleotides align to TRBD1. CDR3 residues: CASSLSPQGLSTEAFF. CDR3 in DNA: TGTGCCAGCAGCTTATCACCACAGGGGTTGAGCACTGAAGCTTTCTTT.